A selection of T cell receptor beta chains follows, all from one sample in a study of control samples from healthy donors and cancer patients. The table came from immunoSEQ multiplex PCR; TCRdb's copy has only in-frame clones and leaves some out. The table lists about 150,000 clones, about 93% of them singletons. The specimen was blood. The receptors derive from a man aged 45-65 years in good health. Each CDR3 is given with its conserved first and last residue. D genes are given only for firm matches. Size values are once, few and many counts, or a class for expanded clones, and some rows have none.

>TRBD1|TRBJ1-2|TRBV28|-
TGTGCCAGCAGTTTGGGACAGGGGGGCTATGGCTACACCTTC
CASSLGQGGYGYTF
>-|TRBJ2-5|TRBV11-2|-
TGTGCCAGCAGCCTATCTCTAGGAGAGCAAGAGACCCAGTACTTC
CASSLSLGEQETQYF
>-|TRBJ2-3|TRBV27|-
TGTGCCAGCAGTTTATTGGGCACAGATACGCAGTATTTT
CASSLLGTDTQYF
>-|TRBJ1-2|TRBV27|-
TGTGCCAGCAGTTTTCGTTTAGGGAACTATGGCTACACCTTC
CASSFRLGNYGYTF
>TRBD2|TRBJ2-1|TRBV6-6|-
TGTGCCAGCAGTAGTAGCGGGAGCTCCTACAATGAGCAGTTCTTC
CASSSSGSSYNEQFF
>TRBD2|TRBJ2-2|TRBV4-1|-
TGCGCCAGCAGCCATCTCAAGCGTAGTAGCGGGAGTATCTCCGGGGAGCTGTTTTTT
CASSHLKRSSGSISGELFF
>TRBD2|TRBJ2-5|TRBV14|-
TGTGCCAGCAGCCTATACGGGAGGTACCAAGAGACCCAGTACTTC
CASSLYGRYQETQYF
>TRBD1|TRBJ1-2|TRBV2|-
TGTGCCAGCAGTCAACAGGGGGATTATGGCTACACCTTC
CASSQQGDYGYTF
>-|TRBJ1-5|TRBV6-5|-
TGTGCCAGCAGTTACTCGTTCAATCAGCCCCAGCATTTT
CASSYSFNQPQHF
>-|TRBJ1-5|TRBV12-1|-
TGTGCCAGCAGCCCCAAGGGGGGGGGCAGCAATCAGCCCCAGCATTTT
CASSPKGGGSNQPQHF
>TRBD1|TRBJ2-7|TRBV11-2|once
TGTGCCAGCAGTCGAGACAGGGCATCCTCCTACGAGCAGTACTTC
CASSRDRASSYEQYF
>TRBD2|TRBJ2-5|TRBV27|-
TGTGCCAGCACCCCTGGGACTAGCGGACAAGAGACCCAGTACTTC
CASTPGTSGQETQYF
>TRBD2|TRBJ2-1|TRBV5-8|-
TGTGCCAGCAGCAGGGCTAGCGGGAGTGGCGATGAGCAGTTCTTC
CASSRASGSGDEQFF
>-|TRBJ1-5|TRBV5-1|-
TGCGCCAGCAGTGAGGGACTGCCCGATCAGCCCCAGCATTTT
CASSEGLPDQPQHF
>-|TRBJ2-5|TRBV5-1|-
TGCGCCAGCAGCTTGGCGGGGGCAGAGACCCAGTACTTC
CASSLAGAETQYF
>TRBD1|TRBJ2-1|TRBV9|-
TGTGCCAGCAGCCTCTCCCGACAGGGCAATGAGCAGTTCTTC
CASSLSRQGNEQFF
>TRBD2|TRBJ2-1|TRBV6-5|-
TGTGCCAGCAGTTTTAGCGGGAGGGGGGAAAATGAGCAGTTCTTC
CASSFSGRGENEQFF
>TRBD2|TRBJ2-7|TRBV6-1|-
TGTGCCAGCAGTGGCGGACTAGCGGGAGGGTCATACGAGCAGTACTTC
CASSGGLAGGSYEQYF
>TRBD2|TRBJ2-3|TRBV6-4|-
TGTGCCAGCAGTGGGGGACTAGCGGGAACAGATACGCAGTATTTT
CASSGGLAGTDTQYF
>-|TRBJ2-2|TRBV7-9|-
TGTGCCAGCAGCTTAGTTGGGGGGCACACCGGGGAGCTGTTTTTT
CASSLVGGHTGELFF
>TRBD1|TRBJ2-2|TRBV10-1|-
TGCGCCAGCAGTCTACAGGGGGCCACCGGGGAGCTGTTTTTT
CASSLQGATGELFF
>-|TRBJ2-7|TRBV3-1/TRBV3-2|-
TGTGCCAGCAGCCAAGAGCCTGGATGGGGGTTGGGAGAGCAGTACTTC
CASSQEPGWGLGEQYF
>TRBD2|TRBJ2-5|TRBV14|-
TGTGCCAGCAGCGGGCTAGCGGGAGACAAACAAGAGACCCAGTACTTC
CASSGLAGDKQETQYF
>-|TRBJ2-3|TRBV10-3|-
TGTGCCATCAGTGACGGGGCGCCAGATACGCAGTATTTT
CAISDGAPDTQYF
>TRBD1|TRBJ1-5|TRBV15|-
TGTGCCACCAGCAGACAGGGGGTCGCGCAGCCCCAGCATTTT
CATSRQGVAQPQHF
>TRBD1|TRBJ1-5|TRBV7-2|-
TGTGCCAGCAGCTTATCCCTAGGGGGCAGGGACAATCAGCCCCAGCATTTT
CASSLSLGGRDNQPQHF
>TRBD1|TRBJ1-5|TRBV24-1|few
TGTGCCACCAGTGATCGGACAGGAGGGGGCAATCAGCCCCAGCATTTT
CATSDRTGGGNQPQHF
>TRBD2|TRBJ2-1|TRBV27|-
TGTGCCAGCAGTTTACGCCTAGCGGGAGGGAACAATGAGCAGTTCTTC
CASSLRLAGGNNEQFF
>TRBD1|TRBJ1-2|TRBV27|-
TGTGCCAGCAGTTCCCCCAGGGGGCGCAACTATGGCTACACCTTC
CASSSPRGRNYGYTF
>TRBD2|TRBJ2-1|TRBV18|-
TGTGCCAGCTCATCGCAAGGGACTAGCGGGAGTTCCCACAATGAGCAGTTCTTC
CASSSQGTSGSSHNEQFF
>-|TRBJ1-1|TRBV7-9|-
TGTGCCAGCAGCTTAGAGGGGACGGTGAACACTGAAGCTTTCTTT
CASSLEGTVNTEAFF
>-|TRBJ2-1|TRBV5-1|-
TGCGCCAGCAGCCCGGGCGAAGCTTACAATGAGCAGTTCTTC
CASSPGEAYNEQFF
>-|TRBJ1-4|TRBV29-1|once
TGCAGCGTTGAAGGAGGGGGGCTGCCTGAAAAACTGTTTTTT
CSVEGGGLPEKLFF
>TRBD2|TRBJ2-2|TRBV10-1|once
TGCGCCAGCAGCGGGAGGGGGACCACCGGGGAGCTGTTTTTT
CASSGRGTTGELFF
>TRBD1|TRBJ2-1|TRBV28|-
TGTGCCAGCAGACAGGGGATCAATGAGCAGTTCTTC
CASRQGINEQFF
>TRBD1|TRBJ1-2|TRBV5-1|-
TGCGCCAGCAGCTTGGGACAGGGGGCGGCTGGAGTCGGAGGCTACACCTTC
CASSLGQGAAGVGGYTF
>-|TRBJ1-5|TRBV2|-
TGTGCCAGCAGTGATCAGGGACAAAACAATCAGCCCCAGCATTTT
CASSDQGQNNQPQHF
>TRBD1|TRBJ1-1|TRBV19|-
TGTGCCAGTAGTAGACAGGGGGATAGAGCTGAAGCTTTCTTT
CASSRQGDRAEAFF
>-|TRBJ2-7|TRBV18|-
TGTGCCAGCTCACCACAGGCAGACCACGAGCAGTACTTC
CASSPQADHEQYF
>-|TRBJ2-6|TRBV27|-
TGTGCCAGCAGTTTATTGGGGCATAGCTCTGGGGCCAACGTCCTGACTTTC
CASSLLGHSSGANVLTF
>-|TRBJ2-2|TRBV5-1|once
TGCGCCAGCAGCTTGCCGGGAGAGGCCGGGGAGCTGTTTTTT
CASSLPGEAGELFF
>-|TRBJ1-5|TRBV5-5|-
TGTGCCAGCAGCTCTCGGGACACCCGATGGCCCCAGCATTTT
CASSSRDTRWPQHF
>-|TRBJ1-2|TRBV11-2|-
TGTGCCAGCAGCTTAGATTGGCAGAACTATGGCTACACCTTC
CASSLDWQNYGYTF
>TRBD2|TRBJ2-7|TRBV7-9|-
TGTGCCAGCAGCCAAGGGACTAGTGAGCAGTACTTC
CASSQGTSEQYF
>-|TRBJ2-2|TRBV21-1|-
TGTGCCAGCAGCAAAGTAAGGGGACCCAGGAACACCGGGGAGCTGTTTTTT
CASSKVRGPRNTGELFF
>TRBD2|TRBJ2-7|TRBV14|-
TGTGCCAGCAGCCGACTAGAGGGCGGGGGACTCTACGAGCAGTACTTC
CASSRLEGGGLYEQYF
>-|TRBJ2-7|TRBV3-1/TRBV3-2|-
TGTGCCAGCAGCCTCATGAGCGCGGGGCGACCCTACGAGCAGTACTTC
CASSLMSAGRPYEQYF
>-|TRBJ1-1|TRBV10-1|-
TGCGCCAGCAGTGAAAGCGTTTCCATGGGGAACACTGAAGCTTTCTTT
CASSESVSMGNTEAFF
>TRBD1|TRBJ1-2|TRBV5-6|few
TGTGCCAGCAGCTTAGGACAGGTTGAGCGGGGCTACACCTTC
CASSLGQVERGYTF
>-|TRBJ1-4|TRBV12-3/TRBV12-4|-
TGCCCGAGCGTAGGGTCAACTAATGAAAAACTGTTTTTT
CPSVGSTNEKLFF
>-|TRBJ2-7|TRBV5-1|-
TGCGCCAGCAGCTTGGCCAGGGGTGGGTTCGAGCAGTACTTC
CASSLARGGFEQYF